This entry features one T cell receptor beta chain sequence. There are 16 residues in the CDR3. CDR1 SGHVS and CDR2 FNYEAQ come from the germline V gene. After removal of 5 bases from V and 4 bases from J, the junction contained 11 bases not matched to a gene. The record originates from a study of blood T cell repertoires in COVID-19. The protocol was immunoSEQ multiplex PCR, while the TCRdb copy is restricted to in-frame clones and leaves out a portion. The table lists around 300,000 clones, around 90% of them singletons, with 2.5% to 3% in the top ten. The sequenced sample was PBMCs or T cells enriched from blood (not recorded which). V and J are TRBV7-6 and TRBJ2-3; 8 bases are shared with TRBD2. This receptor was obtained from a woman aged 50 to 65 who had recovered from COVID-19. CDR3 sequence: CASSLRRGEGADTQYF. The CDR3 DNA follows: TGTGCCAGCAGCCTCCGGCGGGGGGAAGGGGCAGATACGCAGTATTTT.